This record concerns one TCR beta chain sequence. How the authors handled the data: From reference gene primer amplification, estimates of nucleated cell counts were derived. Sequenced by immunoSEQ multiplex PCR; TCRdb stores in-frame clones only, minus some. V and J calls and clone size are as listed in that table; D and trimming were resolved from the DNA. The sample has fewer than 150,000 clones, 70% to 85% seen once. CDR3 length equals 15 residues. Germline values: CDR1 SGHVS, CDR2 FQNEAQ. V lost 5 bases, J lost 3 bases, and 13 bases lay in between. The data belong to a study of blood T cell repertoires in COVID-19. Across the whole study: Acute and convalescent COVID-19 samples came from the United States, Italy and Spain. PBMCs, B-cell-depleted T cells, or T cells were the source of the cDNA or gDNA that made up the material.

The TCR was taken from a human donor in a cohort sampled during active COVID-19. The sample comprised peripheral blood. The chain has TRBV7-8 and TRBJ1-4, with a tentative D call TRBD1 (6 bases). The CDR3: CASSQDRISNEKLFF. The CDR3, as DNA: TGTGCCAGCAGCCAAGACAGGATTTCTAATGAAAAACTGTTTTTT. The full variable domain, rest sourced from reference TRBV7-8 and TRBJ1-4, is GAGVSQSPRYKVAKRGQDVALRCDPISGHVSLFWYQQALGQGPEFLTYFQNEAQLDKSGLPSDRFFAERPEGSVSTLKIQRTQQEDSAVYLCASSQDRISNEKLFFGSGTQLSVL.